This entry describes one T cell receptor beta chain. Its antigen is not identified. Assay used: immunoSEQ multiplex PCR; TCRdb lists only in-frame clones, some missing. The data show 66,000 or so clones, roughly 85% seen once. This sample was taken from a study of OX40 agonist ivuxolimab in advanced cancers. Whole-study findings and limits: Clonal expansion was among the lowest in partial responders at 0.1-3.0 mg/kg, especially CD8+.

Deletions cut 3 bases from V and 2 bases from J, with 8 bases between. CDR1 is SGHTA and CDR2 is FQGNSA in the germline V gene. The CDR3 runs to 14 residues. The chain uses TRBV7-2 and TRBJ1-5, with D perhaps TRBD1 (6 bases). This sequence was found in an adult with an advanced solid tumor such as melanoma, head and neck, liver or kidney cancer. Specimen: CD4+ or CD8+ T cells sorted from blood, collected in a trial of the OX40 agonist ivuxolimab. The CDR3 reads CASSLTGGNQPQHF. CDR3 in DNA: TGTGCCAGCAGCTTGACAGGCGGCAATCAGCCCCAGCATTTT. Supplemented by reference TRBV7-2 and TRBJ1-5, the full variable domain reads GAGVSQSPSNKVTEKGKDVELRCDPISGHTALYWYRQSLGQGLEFLIYFQGNSAPDKSGLPSDRFSAERTGGSVSTLTIQRTQQEDSAVYLCASSLTGGNQPQHFGDGTRLSIL.